A selection of T cell receptor beta chains follows, all from one sample in a study of preoperative IRX-2 immunotherapy in early breast cancer. Method: immunoSEQ multiplex PCR; TCRdb's copy keeps in-frame clones and lacks some. The top ten clones hold 8.5% to 14% of a sample with under 1,400 clones, roughly four fifths of them seen once. Sequencing used normal tissue next to the tumor, obtained from a patient treated with IRX-2 immunotherapy. The receptor set was obtained from a human donor with breast cancer. CDR3s include the opening cysteine and the closing phenylalanine or tryptophan. Fields, in order: D gene, clone size, J gene, V gene, CDR3 DNA, CDR3 protein. The D gene is left open where the match is weak. Only some rows state a clone size, as once, few, many or a class for expanded clones.

D: NA
size: NA
J: TRBJ2-7
V: TRBV11-3
DNA: TGTGCCAGCAGCGATAAAGGGGACTCAACCTACGAGCAGTACTTC
CDR3: CASSDKGDSTYEQYF

D: NA
size: NA
J: TRBJ1-3
V: TRBV11-3
DNA: TGTGCCAGCAGCTTGAATCTGGGCTCTGGAAACACCATATATTTT
CDR3: CASSLNLGSGNTIYF

D: TRBD1
size: NA
J: TRBJ2-2
V: TRBV18
DNA: TGTGCCAGCTCACCACCGGGACAGGGACTCACCGGGGAGCTGTTTTTT
CDR3: CASSPPGQGLTGELFF

D: NA
size: NA
J: TRBJ2-7
V: TRBV4-1
DNA: TGCGCCAGCAGCCAAGGTTCGAACAGGATGACCTACGAGCAGTACTTC
CDR3: CASSQGSNRMTYEQYF

D: TRBD1
size: once
J: TRBJ2-1
V: TRBV5-1
DNA: TGCGCCAGCAGCTTGGGGGACAGGGGCGTCACTGAGCAGTTCTTC
CDR3: CASSLGDRGVTEQFF

D: NA
size: large
J: TRBJ2-7
V: TRBV15
DNA: TGTGCCACCAGCAGAGATCGATTGGGGTCCTACGAGCAGTACTTC
CDR3: CATSRDRLGSYEQYF

D: NA
size: NA
J: TRBJ2-3
V: TRBV11-3
DNA: TGTGCCAGCAGCCGACAGGGAGGGGGCACAGATACGCAGTATTTT
CDR3: CASSRQGGGTDTQYF

D: TRBD2
size: NA
J: TRBJ2-3
V: TRBV11-3
DNA: TGTGCCAGCAGCCCGAGCGGGAGTAGCACAGATACGCAGTATTTT
CDR3: CASSPSGSSTDTQYF

D: TRBD1
size: NA
J: TRBJ2-3
V: TRBV7-7
DNA: TGTGCCAGCAGCCCGTCAGGGGGTAGCACAGATACGCAGTATTTT
CDR3: CASSPSGGSTDTQYF

D: NA
size: few
J: TRBJ2-5
V: TRBV11-3
DNA: TGTGCCAGCAGCTTAGGTCGACAGCCTCAAGAGACCCAGTACTTC
CDR3: CASSLGRQPQETQYF

D: NA
size: NA
J: TRBJ2-7
V: TRBV14
DNA: TGTGCCAGCAGCCAATTAAGGCATATGGGGGCTCGACGCGAGCAGTACTTC
CDR3: CASSQLRHMGARREQYF

D: NA
size: NA
J: TRBJ2-7
V: TRBV5-1
DNA: TGCGCCAGCAGCTTCTCCGACGTCAGCTCCTACGAGCAGTACTTC
CDR3: CASSFSDVSSYEQYF

D: NA
size: NA
J: TRBJ2-7
V: TRBV19
DNA: TGTGCCAGTAGTATTAGCTGGTTCGCCGCCTACGAGCAGTACTTC
CDR3: CASSISWFAAYEQYF

D: NA
size: few
J: TRBJ1-3
V: TRBV28
DNA: TGTGCCAGCAGTTTCGGCTCTGGAAACACCATATATTTT
CDR3: CASSFGSGNTIYF

D: NA
size: NA
J: TRBJ2-5
V: TRBV10-3
DNA: TGTGCCATCAGTGAGAAGTCCGGAATAGGGGCCCGTGTAACCCAGTACTTC
CDR3: CAISEKSGIGARVTQYF

D: TRBD2
size: few
J: TRBJ2-2
V: TRBV18
DNA: TGTGCCAGCTCACCGAGCGGGAGTGTGACCGGGGAGCTGTTTTTT
CDR3: CASSPSGSVTGELFF

D: NA
size: NA
J: TRBJ1-2
V: TRBV11-3
DNA: TGTGCCAGCAGCGTTGACCGCGGGGCCTATGGCTACACCTTC
CDR3: CASSVDRGAYGYTF

D: NA
size: NA
J: TRBJ2-7
V: TRBV29-1
DNA: TGCAGCGCCAGGGACAGGGGGGCTAGCGGGAGCTCCTACGAGCAGTACTTC
CDR3: CSARDRGASGSSYEQYF

D: TRBD1
size: NA
J: TRBJ2-5
V: TRBV29-1
DNA: TGCAGCGTGGTGGGACAGGCCCAAGAGACCCAGTACTTC
CDR3: CSVVGQAQETQYF

D: NA
size: NA
J: TRBJ1-1
V: TRBV14
DNA: TGTGCCAGCAGTCACCCCGGACAGAACACTGAAGCTTTCTTT
CDR3: CASSHPGQNTEAFF

D: NA
size: NA
J: TRBJ2-7
V: TRBV5-1
DNA: TGCGCCAGCAGCGAGGGTGGCAGCTCCTACGAGCAGTACTTC
CDR3: CASSEGGSSYEQYF

D: NA
size: NA
J: TRBJ2-7
V: TRBV18
DNA: TGTGCCAGCTCAGTATGGGGGAACGAGCAGTACTTC
CDR3: CASSVWGNEQYF

D: TRBD1
size: once
J: TRBJ1-3
V: TRBV7-6
DNA: TGTGCCAGCAGCTTGAACAGGGGAGGTGGAAACACCATATATTTT
CDR3: CASSLNRGGGNTIYF

D: TRBD1
size: NA
J: TRBJ1-3
V: TRBV6-8
DNA: TGTGCCAGCAGACCGGGACAGGGGAGCTCTGGAAACACCATATATTTT
CDR3: CASRPGQGSSGNTIYF

D: TRBD1
size: NA
J: TRBJ2-7
V: TRBV6-8
DNA: TGTGCCAGCAGCCCACAGGGGAACCCCAACGAGCAGTACTTC
CDR3: CASSPQGNPNEQYF

D: NA
size: NA
J: TRBJ1-1
V: TRBV30
DNA: TGTGCCGCTACCCTTGCCGGGAACACTGAAGCTTTCTTT
CDR3: CAATLAGNTEAFF

D: NA
size: NA
J: TRBJ1-2
V: TRBV19
DNA: TGTGCCAGTACCCTGGTCCGGGACAAGGGCTACACCTTC
CDR3: CASTLVRDKGYTF

D: TRBD2
size: NA
J: TRBJ2-3
V: TRBV29-1
DNA: TGCAGCGTTGAAGGGATGACTAGCGGGGGATACACAGATACGCAGTATTTT
CDR3: CSVEGMTSGGYTDTQYF

D: TRBD1
size: NA
J: TRBJ1-4
V: TRBV9
DNA: TGTGCCAGCAGCCAGGGACAGGGAGGGGAAAAACTGTTTTTT
CDR3: CASSQGQGGEKLFF

D: TRBD1
size: NA
J: TRBJ1-3
V: TRBV28
DNA: TGTGCCAGCAGTTTCGGGGACAGCCGAAACACCATATATTTT
CDR3: CASSFGDSRNTIYF

D: TRBD2
size: NA
J: TRBJ2-7
V: TRBV6-8
DNA: TGTGCCAGCAGGGCCTTCGGACTAGCGGGTTCCTCCTACGAGCAGTACTTC
CDR3: CASRAFGLAGSSYEQYF

D: TRBD1
size: once
J: TRBJ2-5
V: TRBV15
DNA: TGTGCCACCAGCGTTCGGACAGGGCTGTACCAAGAGACCCAGTACTTC
CDR3: CATSVRTGLYQETQYF

D: NA
size: NA
J: TRBJ1-1
V: TRBV6-8
DNA: TGTGCCAGCAGTTATCTCGGGGAGAGGGAAGCTTTCTTT
CDR3: CASSYLGEREAFF

D: NA
size: NA
J: TRBJ2-3
V: TRBV19
DNA: TGTGCCAGTACCCTCGGGGCTGAAAGCACAGATACGCAGTATTTT
CDR3: CASTLGAESTDTQYF

D: NA
size: few
J: TRBJ1-1
V: TRBV29-1
DNA: TGCAGCGTTGAGAGAGGACGGAACACTGAAGCTTTCTTT
CDR3: CSVERGRNTEAFF

D: NA
size: NA
J: TRBJ1-3
V: TRBV6-7
DNA: TGTGCCAGCAGTTACAGGAACACCATATATTTT
CDR3: CASSYRNTIYF

D: TRBD2
size: NA
J: TRBJ2-3
V: TRBV6-8
DNA: TGTGCCAGCAGTTACTCGATCGGACTAGCGGGTCCCGTGGGTACGCAGTATTTT
CDR3: CASSYSIGLAGPVGTQYF

D: NA
size: NA
J: TRBJ2-3
V: TRBV11-3
DNA: TGTGCCAGCAGCTTCGGGTGGAGGGTCGAAAGCACAGATACGCAGTATTTT
CDR3: CASSFGWRVESTDTQYF

D: NA
size: NA
J: TRBJ1-2
V: TRBV28
DNA: TGTGCCAGCAGTTTATCTGGGCCTTCCTATGGCTACACCTTC
CDR3: CASSLSGPSYGYTF

D: NA
size: once
J: TRBJ1-3
V: TRBV10-2
DNA: TGCGCCAGCAGCCGCACCTCTGGAAACACCATATATTTT
CDR3: CASSRTSGNTIYF

D: TRBD1
size: few
J: TRBJ1-2
V: TRBV11-3
DNA: TGTGCCAGCAGCCAAGCTGCGGGACAGGGAAAAGTGGGCGGCTACACCTTC
CDR3: CASSQAAGQGKVGGYTF

D: TRBD1
size: NA
J: TRBJ2-7
V: TRBV14
DNA: TGTGCCAGCAGCCCTTTATCCAGGGGGCTTTACGAGCAGTACTTC
CDR3: CASSPLSRGLYEQYF

D: TRBD2
size: NA
J: TRBJ2-7
V: TRBV6-8
DNA: TGTGCCAGCAGTTACGTTGCGGGGGGCTACGAGCAGTACTTC
CDR3: CASSYVAGGYEQYF

D: NA
size: NA
J: TRBJ2-5
V: TRBV1
DNA: TGCGCCAGCAGCCCACAGCAGCCTAGCGGGGATCAAGAGACCCAGTACTTC
CDR3: CASSPQQPSGDQETQYF

D: NA
size: NA
J: TRBJ1-5
V: TRBV28
DNA: TGTGCCAACCAACCCGGGGGAAATAGCAATCAGCCCCAGCATTTT
CDR3: CANQPGGNSNQPQHF

D: NA
size: NA
J: TRBJ2-2
V: TRBV7-8
DNA: TGTGCCAGCAGCGAACTAGCGAACACCGGGGAGCTGTTTTTT
CDR3: CASSELANTGELFF

D: TRBD1
size: NA
J: TRBJ1-2
V: TRBV29-1
DNA: TGCAGCGGCGACCTGGGACAGTCCTATGGCTACACCTTC
CDR3: CSGDLGQSYGYTF

D: NA
size: NA
J: TRBJ2-1
V: TRBV29-1
DNA: TGCAGCGTTCCCGTGAAGGGGGACTACAATGAGCAGTTCTTC
CDR3: CSVPVKGDYNEQFF